This is a list of T cell receptor beta chains from one sample in a study of CD8 T cells in Susac syndrome. MiXCR, run by TCRdb on the immunoSEQ multiplex PCR reads, gives a single entry per CDR3 protein. The sample yields tens of thousands of distinct CDR3 sequences, approximately 96% seen once. What was sequenced was CD8+ T cells from PBMCs. Receptors originate from a human donor with Susac syndrome. The CDR3 runs from the conserved cysteine through the conserved F or W. D genes are given only for firm matches. A clone size is listed for some rows: how often the clone was seen (once, few, many), or a class if it is expanded.

abundance | j_gene | v_gene | d_gene | CDR3aa | CDR3nt
- | TRBJ2-3 | TRBV29-1 | - | CSVGDGGTDTQYF | TGCAGCGTTGGGGACGGAGGGACAGATACGCAGTATTTT
once | TRBJ2-3 | TRBV9 | TRBD1 | CASSDRGDRATWGTDTQYF | TGTGCCAGCAGCGACCGTGGGGACAGGGCAACCTGGGGCACAGATACGCAGTATTTT
once | TRBJ1-6 | TRBV20-1 | - | CSASSDYNSPLHF | TGCAGTGCTAGCTCAGACTATAATTCACCCCTCCACTTT
- | TRBJ1-5 | TRBV20-1 | - | CSARLGQNQPQHF | TGCAGTGCTAGACTAGGACAGAATCAGCCCCAGCATTTT
- | TRBJ1-5 | TRBV28 | - | CASSPPEGGAGQPQHF | TGTGCCAGCAGTCCACCGGAGGGGGGTGCGGGTCAGCCCCAGCATTTT
once | TRBJ1-1 | TRBV6-5 | - | CASALRAGNTEAFF | TGTGCCAGCGCTCTCAGGGCAGGCAACACTGAAGCTTTCTTT
- | TRBJ2-5 | TRBV19 | - | CASSPRDKETQYF | TGTGCCAGTAGTCCCCGGGACAAAGAGACCCAGTACTTC
once | TRBJ2-7 | TRBV7-9 | - | CASSPREGTYEQYF | TGTGCCAGCAGCCCTAGAGAGGGGACCTACGAGCAGTACTTC
- | TRBJ2-7 | TRBV2 | - | CASSFGRGQYEQYF | TGTGCCAGCAGCTTTGGGCGGGGGCAATACGAGCAGTACTTC
- | TRBJ2-7 | TRBV27 | TRBD1 | CASSPRRTGAEVINEQYF | TGTGCCAGCAGTCCTCGACGCACAGGGGCCGAGGTCATAAACGAGCAGTACTTC
- | TRBJ1-4 | TRBV20-1 | TRBD1 | CSAQGQVAEKLFF | TGCAGTGCCCAGGGACAGGTCGCAGAAAAACTGTTTTTT
- | TRBJ1-5 | TRBV6-5 | - | CASSYAGSSNQPQHF | TGTGCCAGCAGTTACGCGGGCTCTAGCAATCAGCCCCAGCATTTT
- | TRBJ1-1 | TRBV7-9 | - | CASSTKPDANTEAFF | TGTGCCAGCAGCACCAAACCGGACGCGAACACTGAAGCTTTCTTT
- | TRBJ1-2 | TRBV28 | - | CASSPYRVLVSYGYTF | TGTGCCAGCAGTCCGTACCGAGTCCTGGTCTCCTATGGCTACACCTTC
- | TRBJ1-2 | TRBV15 | - | CATSRDLGVPGYTF | TGTGCCACCAGCAGAGATCTTGGGGTACCTGGCTACACCTTC
- | TRBJ2-3 | TRBV5-6 | TRBD2 | CASSLGGGASDTQYF | TGTGCCAGCAGCTTGGGCGGGGGGGCTAGTGATACGCAGTATTTT
- | TRBJ1-2 | TRBV4-1 | - | CASSQDSSLRGYTF | TGCGCCAGCAGCCAAGATTCCAGCTTGCGTGGCTACACCTTC
- | TRBJ2-1 | TRBV12-3/TRBV12-4 | - | CASSLRDLGNEQFF | TGTGCCAGCAGTCTCAGGGATCTAGGGAATGAGCAGTTCTTC
- | TRBJ1-2 | TRBV12-3/TRBV12-4 | - | CASSFLGGGYTF | TGTGCCAGCAGTTTCTTGGGTGGTGGCTACACCTTC
- | TRBJ1-5 | TRBV27 | - | CASSLSWVGGANQPQHF | TGTGCCAGCAGTTTATCCTGGGTAGGAGGGGCCAATCAGCCCCAGCATTTT
once | TRBJ2-7 | TRBV27 | TRBD1 | CASSLGRGTANNF | TGTGCCAGCAGTTTGGGTAGGGGGACAGCTAACAACTTC
- | TRBJ2-7 | TRBV20-1 | TRBD2 | CSAGAGLAVVGEQYF | TGCAGTGCTGGGGCGGGACTAGCGGTGGTCGGGGAGCAGTACTTC
- | TRBJ2-3 | TRBV6-5 | - | CASTRQGTDTQYF | TGTGCCAGCACCCGTCAGGGCACAGATACGCAGTATTTT
- | TRBJ1-2 | TRBV6-6 | - | CASSKTSNYGYTF | TGTGCCAGCAGTAAGACCTCTAACTATGGCTACACCTTC
- | TRBJ2-3 | TRBV20-1 | TRBD2 | CSAPSGRADTQYF | TGCAGTGCGCCTAGCGGGCGCGCAGATACGCAGTATTTT
- | TRBJ1-2 | TRBV7-2 | TRBD1 | CASSPTGPGGYTF | TGTGCCAGCAGCCCGACAGGGCCGGGAGGCTACACCTTC
- | TRBJ2-1 | TRBV29-1 | TRBD2 | CSVPRSSGSYNEQFF | TGCAGCGTCCCCCGGTCTAGCGGCTCCTACAATGAGCAGTTCTTC
once | TRBJ2-3 | TRBV21-1 | - | CASSNLRGLSQYF | TGTGCCAGCAGCAACCTTAGGGGCCTATCGCAGTATTTT
- | TRBJ2-7 | TRBV4-3 | TRBD1 | CASSQDTGGSYEQYF | TGCGCCAGCAGCCAAGATACAGGGGGCTCCTACGAGCAGTACTTC
- | TRBJ1-1 | TRBV7-9 | - | CASSLAGKNTEAFF | TGTGCCAGCAGCTTAGCTGGGAAGAACACTGAAGCTTTCTTT
- | TRBJ1-1 | TRBV19 | - | CASSIGALLGDTEAFF | TGTGCCAGTAGTATAGGTGCCTTATTGGGGGACACTGAAGCTTTCTTT
- | TRBJ1-6 | TRBV2 | - | CASSEVPGVTSPLHF | TGTGCCAGCAGTGAAGTCCCAGGGGTAACTTCACCCCTCCACTTT
- | TRBJ2-3 | TRBV3-1 | TRBD2 | CASSGGGIPTDTQYF | TGTGCCAGCAGCGGGGGAGGGATCCCCACAGATACGCAGTATTTT
- | TRBJ2-2 | TRBV7-7 | - | CASSSDRSGANTGELFF | TGTGCTAGCAGCTCGGACAGATCCGGCGCGAACACCGGGGAGCTGTTTTTT
- | TRBJ2-7 | TRBV9 | - | CPSSPSVSYEHYF | TGTCCCAGCAGCCCGAGCGTCTCCTACGAGCACTACTTC
- | TRBJ2-7 | TRBV20-1 | TRBD2 | CSAWTSGSLYEQYF | TGCAGTGCTTGGACTAGCGGGTCTCTCTACGAGCAGTACTTC
- | TRBJ2-7 | TRBV29-1 | TRBD1 | CSVAWTGGDYEQYF | TGCAGCGTTGCTTGGACAGGGGGCGACTACGAGCAGTACTTC
- | TRBJ1-1 | TRBV29-1 | TRBD1 | CSAALIQGQTEAFF | TGCAGCGCCGCATTAATACAGGGGCAGACTGAAGCTTTCTTT
- | TRBJ2-7 | TRBV7-9 | - | CASSPDRYEQYF | TGTGCCAGCAGCCCAGACAGATACGAGCAGTACTTC
- | TRBJ2-5 | TRBV4-1 | - | CASEGTQETQYF | TGCGCCAGCGAAGGGACCCAAGAGACCCAGTACTTC